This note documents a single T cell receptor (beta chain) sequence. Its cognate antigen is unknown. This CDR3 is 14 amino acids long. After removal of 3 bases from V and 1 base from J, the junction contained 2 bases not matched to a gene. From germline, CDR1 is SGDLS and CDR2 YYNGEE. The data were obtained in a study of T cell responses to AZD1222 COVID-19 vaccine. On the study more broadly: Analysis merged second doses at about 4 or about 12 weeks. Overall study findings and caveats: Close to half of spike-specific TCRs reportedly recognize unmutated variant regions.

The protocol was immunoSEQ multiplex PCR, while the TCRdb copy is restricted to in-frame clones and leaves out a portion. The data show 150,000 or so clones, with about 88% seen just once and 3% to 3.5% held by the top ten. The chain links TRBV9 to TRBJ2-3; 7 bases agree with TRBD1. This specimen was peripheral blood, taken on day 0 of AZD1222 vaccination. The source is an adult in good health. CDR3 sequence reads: CASSAQGGTDTQYF. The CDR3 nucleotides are TGTGCCAGCAGCGCCCAGGGGGGCACAGATACGCAGTATTTT.